A selection of T cell receptor beta chains follows, all from one sample in a study of cytomegalovirus exposure and HLA in healthy donors. TCRdb's table, derived via immunoSEQ multiplex PCR, lists solely in-frame clones and lacks some. This sample carries around 60,000 clones, roughly 94% of them seen once, and the ten largest clones take about 4.5%. The specimen was PBMCs. The receptors were gathered from a man between 18 and 35 years old in good health and CMV-seropositive. Each CDR3 is given with its conserved first and last residue. The D gene is left open where the match is weak.

TRBV19,.,TRBJ1-6,CASRGGGGEYSPLHF
TRBV30,.,TRBJ2-1,CAWSEGGTDQFF
TRBV18,TRBD1,TRBJ1-2,CASSKDRGSGYTF
TRBV5-1,TRBD2,TRBJ2-5,CASSELAGAWKTQYF
TRBV4-1,TRBD1,TRBJ2-7,CASSPSGQGYEQYF
TRBV5-6,.,TRBJ2-3,CASTLLGDATDTQYF
TRBV14,.,TRBJ1-3,CASSQVLSSSGNTIYF
TRBV7-2,.,TRBJ2-1,CASSLRVGATYNEQFF
TRBV5-1,.,TRBJ2-7,CASSSPLTVTSSTSGRAPYHEQYF
TRBV5-4,.,TRBJ2-5,CASSLQGTETQYF
TRBV6-6,.,TRBJ2-1,CASSGLRSTYNEQFF
TRBV7-9,.,TRBJ2-5,CASSFYGRGGETQYF
TRBV9,TRBD2,TRBJ2-3,CASSLAGGTDTQYF
TRBV9,TRBD2,TRBJ2-2,CASSALAGGETGELFF
TRBV4-1,TRBD1,TRBJ1-2,CASSQEGAKGASYGYTF
TRBV9,.,TRBJ2-1,CASSAGGEQFF
TRBV27,TRBD1,TRBJ1-2,CASKGQGTNYGYTF